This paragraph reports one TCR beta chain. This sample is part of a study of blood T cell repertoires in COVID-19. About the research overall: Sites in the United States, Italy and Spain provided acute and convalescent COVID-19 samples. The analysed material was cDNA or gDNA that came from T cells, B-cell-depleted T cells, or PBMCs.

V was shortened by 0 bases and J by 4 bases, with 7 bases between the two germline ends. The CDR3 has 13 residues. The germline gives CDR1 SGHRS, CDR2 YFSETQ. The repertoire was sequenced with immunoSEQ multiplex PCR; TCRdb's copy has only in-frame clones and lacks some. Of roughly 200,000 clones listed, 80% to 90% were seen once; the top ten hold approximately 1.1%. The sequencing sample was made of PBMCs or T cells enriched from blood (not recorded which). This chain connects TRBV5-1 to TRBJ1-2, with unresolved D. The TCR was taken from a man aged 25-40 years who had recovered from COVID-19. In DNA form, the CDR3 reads TGCGCCAGCAGCTTGGACAGTTTCTATGGCTACACCTTC. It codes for CASSLDSFYGYTF.